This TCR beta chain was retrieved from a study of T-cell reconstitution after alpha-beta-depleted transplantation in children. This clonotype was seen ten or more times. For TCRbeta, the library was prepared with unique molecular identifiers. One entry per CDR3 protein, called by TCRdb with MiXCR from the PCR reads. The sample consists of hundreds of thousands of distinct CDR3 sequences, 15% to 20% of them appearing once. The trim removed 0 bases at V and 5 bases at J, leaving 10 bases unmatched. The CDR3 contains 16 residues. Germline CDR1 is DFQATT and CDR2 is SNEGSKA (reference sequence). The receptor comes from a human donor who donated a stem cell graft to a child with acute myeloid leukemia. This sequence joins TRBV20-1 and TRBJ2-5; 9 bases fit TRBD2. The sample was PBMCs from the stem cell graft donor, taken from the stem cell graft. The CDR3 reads CSARDPGGGAGETQYF. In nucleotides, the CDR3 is TGCAGTGCTAGAGACCCAGGCGGGGGGGCGGGGGAGACCCAGTACTTC.